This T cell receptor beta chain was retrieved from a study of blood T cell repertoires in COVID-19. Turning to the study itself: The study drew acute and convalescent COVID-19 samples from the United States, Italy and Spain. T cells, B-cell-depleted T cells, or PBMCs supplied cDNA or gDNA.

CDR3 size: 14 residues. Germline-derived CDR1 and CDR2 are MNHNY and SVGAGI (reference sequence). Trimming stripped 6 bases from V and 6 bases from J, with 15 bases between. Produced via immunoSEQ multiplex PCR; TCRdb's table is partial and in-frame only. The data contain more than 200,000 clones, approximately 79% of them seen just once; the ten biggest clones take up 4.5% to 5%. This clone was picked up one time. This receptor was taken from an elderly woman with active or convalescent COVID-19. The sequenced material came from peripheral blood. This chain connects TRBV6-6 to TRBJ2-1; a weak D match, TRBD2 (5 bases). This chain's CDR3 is CASRRAAGRNEQFF. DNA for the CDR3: TGTGCCAGCAGGAGGGCCGCCGGGCGCAATGAGCAGTTCTTC.